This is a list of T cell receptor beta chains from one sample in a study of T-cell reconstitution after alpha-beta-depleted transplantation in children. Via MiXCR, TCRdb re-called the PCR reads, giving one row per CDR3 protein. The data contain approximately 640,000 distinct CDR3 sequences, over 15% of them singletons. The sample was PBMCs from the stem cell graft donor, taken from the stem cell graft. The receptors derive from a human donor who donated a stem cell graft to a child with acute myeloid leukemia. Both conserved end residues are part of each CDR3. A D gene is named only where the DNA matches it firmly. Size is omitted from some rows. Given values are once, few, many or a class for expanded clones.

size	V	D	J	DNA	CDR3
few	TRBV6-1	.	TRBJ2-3	TGTGCCAGCAGGGCCGGGGTTAGCACAGATACGCAGTATTTT	CASRAGVSTDTQYF
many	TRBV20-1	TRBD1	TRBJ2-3	TGCAGTGGGAGCGGACAGGGGAGTGGGGCATCGCCAGATACGCAGTATTTT	CSGSGQGSGASPDTQYF
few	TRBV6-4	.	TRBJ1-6	TGTGCCAGCAGTGACGGAAATCATAATTCACCCCTCCACTTT	CASSDGNHNSPLHF
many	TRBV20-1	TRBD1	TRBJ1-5	TGCAGTGCTAGAGACACCAGGGGGTTTCAGCCCCAGCATTTT	CSARDTRGFQPQHF
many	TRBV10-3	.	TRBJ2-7	TGTGCCATCAGTGATGGAGGGAGTAACTCCTACGAGCAGTACTTC	CAISDGGSNSYEQYF
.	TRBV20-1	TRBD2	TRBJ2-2	TGCAGTGCACGGTCGGGGCGGGGGGGCGCCGGGGAGCTGTTTTTT	CSARSGRGGAGELFF
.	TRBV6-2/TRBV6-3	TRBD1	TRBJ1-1	TGTGCCAGCAGTTACCGGATCCGGGACAGTGAAGCTTTCTTT	CASSYRIRDSEAFF
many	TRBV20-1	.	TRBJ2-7	TGCAGTGCCTCGGAGGGGGGGCTGGAGTACTTC	CSASEGGLEYF
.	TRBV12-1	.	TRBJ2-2	TGTGCCAGCAGCCCTGGGCTGCCCGCGAACACCGGGGAGCTGTTTTTT	CASSPGLPANTGELFF
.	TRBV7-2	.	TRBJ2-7	TGTGCCAGCAATGCCCGGGCAGTGGGATACGAGCAGTACTTC	CASNARAVGYEQYF
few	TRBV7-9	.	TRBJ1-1	TGTGCCAGCAGCCCCCCCCTGGACAGCTTTTCCACTGAAGCTTTCTTT	CASSPPLDSFSTEAFF
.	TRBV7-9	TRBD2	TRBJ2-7	TGTGCCAGCAGTTTTACTAGCGGGGGGGTCACCTACGAGCAGTACTTC	CASSFTSGGVTYEQYF
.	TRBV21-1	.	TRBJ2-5	TGTGCCAGCAGCAAGGGCCGGTCACGAACCCAGTACTTC	CASSKGRSRTQYF
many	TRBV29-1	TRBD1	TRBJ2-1	TGCAGCGTCTACGGACAGGGACACAATGAGCAGTTCTTC	CSVYGQGHNEQFF
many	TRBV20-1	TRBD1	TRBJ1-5	TGCAGTGCTAGAACGACAGGGGCGCAAAATCAGCCCCAGCATTTT	CSARTTGAQNQPQHF
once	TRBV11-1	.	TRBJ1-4	TGTGCCAGCAACTCCTGGGGCGAAAAACTGTTTTTT	CASNSWGEKLFF
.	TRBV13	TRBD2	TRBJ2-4	TGTGCCAGCAGCTCGTATTCTGGGGGGGTAGCCAAAAACATTCAGTACTTC	CASSSYSGGVAKNIQYF
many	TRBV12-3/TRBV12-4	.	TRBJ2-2	TGTGCCAGCAGTTTCCGTCGTCGTACCGGGGAGCTGTTTTTT	CASSFRRRTGELFF
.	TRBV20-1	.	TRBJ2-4	TGCAGCGGGATTGGGGGCGACAAAAACATTCAGTACTTC	CSGIGGDKNIQYF
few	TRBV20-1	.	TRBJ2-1	TGCAGTGGTCTTGGGAAAAATGAGCAGTTCTTC	CSGLGKNEQFF
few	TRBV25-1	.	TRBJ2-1	TGTGCCAGCAGGGACGACAATGAGCAGTTCTTC	CASRDDNEQFF
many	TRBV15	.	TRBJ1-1	TGTGCCACCAGCAGAGAGGGCCCAAACACTGAAGCTTTCTTT	CATSREGPNTEAFF
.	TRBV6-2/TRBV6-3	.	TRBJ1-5	TGTGCCAGCAGTTACTCTCCTCGGGCCTGGGAACAGCCCCAGCATTTT	CASSYSPRAWEQPQHF
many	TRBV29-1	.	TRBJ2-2	TGCAGCGTTGGGCAGGGTGCCACCGGGGAGCTGTTTTTT	CSVGQGATGELFF
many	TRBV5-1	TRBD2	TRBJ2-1	TGCGCCAGCGGTAGCGGGGGATCCTACAATGAGCAGTTCTTC	CASGSGGSYNEQFF
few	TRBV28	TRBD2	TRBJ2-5	TGTGCCAGCAGTTTCTCGCGGGGGGAAGAGACCCAGTACTTC	CASSFSRGEETQYF
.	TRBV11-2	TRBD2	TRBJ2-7	TGTGCCAGCAGCTTGCTAGCGGGGGTGGCCTACGAGCAGTACTTC	CASSLLAGVAYEQYF
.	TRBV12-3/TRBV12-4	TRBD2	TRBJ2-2	TGTGCCAGCAGTTTCGGGACTAGCTCAACCGGGGAGCTGTTTTTT	CASSFGTSSTGELFF
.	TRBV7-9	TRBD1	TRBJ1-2	TGTGCCAGCAGCTCTACGACAGGGGGCGTTGGTGGCTACACCTTC	CASSSTTGGVGGYTF
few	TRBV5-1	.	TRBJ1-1	TGCGCCAGCAGCTTGGACCAGATGAACACTGAAGCTTTCTTT	CASSLDQMNTEAFF
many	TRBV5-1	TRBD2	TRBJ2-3	TGCGCCAGCAGCGGAGGGGCTAGCGGGGAGGATACGCAGTATTTT	CASSGGASGEDTQYF
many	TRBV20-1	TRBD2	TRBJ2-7	TGCAGTGCTAGAGCTAGCGGGGGGGCGTATGTGGACGAGCAGTACTTC	CSARASGGAYVDEQYF
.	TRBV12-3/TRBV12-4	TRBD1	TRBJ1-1	TGTGCCAGCAGCCGTCCCGGGACAGGGAACAGCACTGAAGCTTTCTTT	CASSRPGTGNSTEAFF
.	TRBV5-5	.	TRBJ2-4	TGTGCCAGCAGCTTGATCGGAGGGGCCCTAGCCAAAAACATTCAGTACTTC	CASSLIGGALAKNIQYF
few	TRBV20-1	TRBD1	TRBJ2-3	TGCAGTGCTAGAGATCTAGGGACAGGGGAAGGTGGTCACACAGATACGCAGTATTTT	CSARDLGTGEGGHTDTQYF
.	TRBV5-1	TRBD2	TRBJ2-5	TGCGCCAGCAGCTTGGATGGGGGGGACGGAGAGACCCAGTACTTC	CASSLDGGDGETQYF
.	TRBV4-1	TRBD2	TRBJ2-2	TGCGCCAGCAGGGGACTAGCGGGGGGGGACACCGGGGAGCTGTTTTTT	CASRGLAGGDTGELFF
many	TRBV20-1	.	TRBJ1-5	TGCAGTGCTTTAACCGGGACAAACAATCAGCCCCAGCATTTT	CSALTGTNNQPQHF
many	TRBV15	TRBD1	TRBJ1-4	TGTGCCACCAGCTATAACAGGGGTGAAAAACTGTTTTTT	CATSYNRGEKLFF
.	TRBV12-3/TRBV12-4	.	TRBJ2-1	TGTGCCAGCAGTTTAGAAAGGAGGAATGAGCAGTTCTTC	CASSLERRNEQFF
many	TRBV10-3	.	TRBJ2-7	TGTGCCATCAGACTAGGGGTAGACTACGAGCAGTACTTC	CAIRLGVDYEQYF
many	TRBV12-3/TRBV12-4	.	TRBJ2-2	TGTGCCAGCAGCCCTAGTGATAGCGGGAACACCGGGGAGCTGTTTTTT	CASSPSDSGNTGELFF
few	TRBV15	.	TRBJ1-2	TGTGCCACCAGCAGAGATATCGGGGAAAACTATGGCTACACCTTC	CATSRDIGENYGYTF